The text below deals with one T cell receptor beta chain. Its antigen is undetermined. Profiling relied on immunoSEQ multiplex PCR, and the TCRdb table lists in-frame clones only, not all of them. The sample shows about 520,000 clones, around 96% of them seen only once. This sample stems from a study of shared clonotypes between healthy human individuals. As for the study in general: CD4 naive and CD4 memory each took three plates per donor, while CD8 naive took two and CD8 memory one.

The CDR3 contains 12 residues. Trimming cost V 4 bases and J 1 base, with 4 bases left between them. Germline CDR1 is SNHLY and CDR2 is FYNNEI. Study-wide findings and caveats: Non-shared clonotypes showed lower generation probabilities than clonotypes common to all four donors.

Material: naive CD4+ T cells sorted from blood. As to subset: CD45RA+ positively selected. The V and J genes are TRBV2 and TRBJ1-1; D remains ambiguous. This receptor was identified in a woman under 40 in good health. The CDR3, as DNA: TGTGCCAGCAGTGGTGGGAACACTGAAGCTTTCTTT. It specifies CASSGGNTEAFF.